These T cell receptor beta chains were read from a single sample in a study of metastatic and nonmetastatic thyroid tumors. With MiXCR, TCRdb called clones anew from the PCR reads. Here the sample spans tens of thousands of clones, 24% being singletons. What was sequenced was blood. These receptors originate from a male donor with papillary thyroid cancer or a benign thyroid nodule (not recorded which). Some clones in this sample may be carry-over from other donors' samples. Each CDR3 is given with its conserved first and last residue.

>TRBV29-1
CSARANYCYTF
>TRBV5-6
CASSLVLAGYQETQYF
>TRBV19
CASSPLAVTISSEQFF
>TRBV25-1
CASSVTGTGTYEQYF
>TRBV7-3
CANSSKQGWQYF
>TRBV9
CASSDRGRTDTQYF
>TRBV25-1
CASSEDRGLNTEAFF
>TRBV6-1
CPIPSGRTRSSYEQYF
>TRBV6-1
CASSQGTVSGKLFF
>TRBV6-5
CASSYPREHGYGYTF
>TRBV5-6
CASSPLGQGDYNEQFF
>TRBV7-8
CASSLGQGRGSYNSPLHF
>TRBV28
CASSVPGTGGLNYGYTF
>TRBV6-6
CASSPLPTSGSYVGGSEQFF
>TRBV11-2
CASSSSGGASPLHF
>TRBV18
CASTRATGELFF
>TRBV5-1
CASSLEWTSHEQYF
>TRBV5-1
CANSLALAGKRTDTQYF
>TRBV9
CASSPLGQPASYGYTF
>TRBV28
CASSLGGRAGDTQYF
>TRBV19
CASSLWDRADYEQYF
>TRBV2
CASSAEGREPLHF
>TRBV20-1
CSATTGGRNEQFF
>TRBV6-1
CASREQGNSNQPQHF
>TRBV3-1
CASSHPLGENSPLHF
>TRBV6-1
CASSEADTGELFF
>TRBV6-1
CASSSGTGAQPQHF
>TRBV12-3/TRBV12-4
CASSLSGEKNQPQHF
>TRBV6-1
CAWEVRVGEQFF
>TRBV27
CASTRAGVGYNEQFF
>TRBV6-5
CASSSSGLKLYEQYF
>TRBV3-1
CASSTGGEFGGYTF
>TRBV6-2/TRBV6-3
CASRRQYEQYF
>TRBV9
CASSVYGTANEKLFF
>TRBV11-3
CASSDFERADKQYF
>TRBV20-1
CSAADGTLGELFF
>TRBV3-1
CASSYYRGGYTF
>TRBV19
CASRTTGGGRAFF
>TRBV3-1
CASSPTIGQDYYGYTF
>TRBV9
CASSAGKGLTDKQYF
>TRBV4-1
CASRSTGIDTGELFF
>TRBV3-1
CASSQDGREVTDTQYF
>TRBV20-1
CSAIVTGFGEQYF
>TRBV2
CASKQGNQPQHF
>TRBV6-1
CASSSSQGATNEKLFF
>TRBV28
CASSSGLLVRTDTQYF
>TRBV11-3
CASSWDSSTDTQYF
>TRBV5-4
CASSFPSREGPYNEQFF
>TRBV7-9
CASSLWTYEQYF
>TRBV4-1
CASSQAPGYINTIYF
>TRBV6-1
CASSDDRVNYYEQYF
>TRBV5-6
CASSLGPMNTEAFF
>TRBV6-1
CASSAYGYEQYF
>TRBV20-1
CSAVPGTRYNEQFF
>TRBV13
CASSRGTSGIYEQYF
>TRBV6-1
CASSPGQYEQYF
>TRBV19
CASSRQSGTGELFF
>TRBV3-1
CASSLIAPPSDEQYF
>TRBV27
CASSLGDISYEQYF
>TRBV19
CASSMAGWETQYF